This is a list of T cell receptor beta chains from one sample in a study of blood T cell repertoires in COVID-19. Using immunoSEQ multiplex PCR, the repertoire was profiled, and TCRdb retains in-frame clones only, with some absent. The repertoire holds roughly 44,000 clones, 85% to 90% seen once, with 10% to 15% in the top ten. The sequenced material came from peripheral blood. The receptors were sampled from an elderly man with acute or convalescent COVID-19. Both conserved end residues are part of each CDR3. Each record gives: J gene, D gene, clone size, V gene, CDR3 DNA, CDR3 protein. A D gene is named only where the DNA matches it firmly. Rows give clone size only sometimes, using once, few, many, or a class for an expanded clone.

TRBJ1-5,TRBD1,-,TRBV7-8,TGTGCCAGCAGCTTTGACAGGGAGAGGTATCAGCCCCAGCATTTT,CASSFDRERYQPQHF
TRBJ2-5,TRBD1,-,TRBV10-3,TGTGCCATCAGTGTCGGGACAGGGGGTCAAGAGACCCAGTACTTC,CAISVGTGGQETQYF
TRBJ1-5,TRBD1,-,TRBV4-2,TGTGCCAGCAGCCAAGTTTTCGGACAGGGGGCGGATCAGCCCCAGCATTTT,CASSQVFGQGADQPQHF
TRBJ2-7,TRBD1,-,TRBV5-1,TGCGCCAGCAGCTCACCAATTTCGACAGGGGTTACAACCTACGAGCAGTACTTC,CASSSPISTGVTTYEQYF
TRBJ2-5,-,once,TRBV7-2,TGTGCCAGCAGCTTTACTGGGGGGAAAGAGACCCAGTACTTC,CASSFTGGKETQYF
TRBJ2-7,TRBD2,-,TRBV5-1,TGCGCCAGCAGCCCTGCCGGAACTAGCGCATACGAGCAGTACTTC,CASSPAGTSAYEQYF
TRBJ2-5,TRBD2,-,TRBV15,TGTGCCACCAGCATGGCTAGCGGGGGGCCTGGGGAGACCCAGTACTTC,CATSMASGGPGETQYF
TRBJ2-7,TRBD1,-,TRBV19,TGTGCCAGCCAGGGGGCCTACGAGCAGTACTTC,CASQGAYEQYF
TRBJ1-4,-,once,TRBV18,TGTGCCAGCTCACCTGATCAGGGTTATGAAAAACTGTTTTTT,CASSPDQGYEKLFF
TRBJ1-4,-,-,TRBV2,TGTGCCAGCAACGCTCTTACAAGAAATGAAAAACTGTTTTTT,CASNALTRNEKLFF
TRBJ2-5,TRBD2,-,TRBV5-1,TGCGCCAGCAGCTCAGGACTAGCGGGGGGCCGAACGCAAGAGACCCAGTACTTC,CASSSGLAGGRTQETQYF
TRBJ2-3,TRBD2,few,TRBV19,TGTGCCAGTAGTCTAGCGGGGGGCCCCACAGATACGCAGTATTTT,CASSLAGGPTDTQYF
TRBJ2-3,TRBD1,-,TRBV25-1,TGTGCCAGCTCGTGGACAGGTCTCGATACGCAGTATTTT,CASSWTGLDTQYF
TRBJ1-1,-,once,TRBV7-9,TGTGCCAGCAGCTCAGGCATGAACACTGAAGCTTTCTTT,CASSSGMNTEAFF
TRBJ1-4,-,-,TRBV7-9,TGTGCCAGCAGCTCACGCCTCAGGGTGGTGGATGAAAAACTGTTTTTT,CASSSRLRVVDEKLFF
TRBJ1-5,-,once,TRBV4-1,TGCGCCAGCAGCCAAGATATATCACACCCCCAAAATCAGCCCCAGCATTTT,CASSQDISHPQNQPQHF
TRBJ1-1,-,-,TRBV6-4,TGTGCCAGCAGTGTCCAGGGGAACACTGAAGCTTTCTTT,CASSVQGNTEAFF
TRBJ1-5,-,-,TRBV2,TGTGCCAGCAGTGAGAGGGGACTCCAGCCCCAGCATTTT,CASSERGLQPQHF
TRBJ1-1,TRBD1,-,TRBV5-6,TGTGCCAGCAGCTGGACAGGAAGCACTGAAGCTTTCTTT,CASSWTGSTEAFF